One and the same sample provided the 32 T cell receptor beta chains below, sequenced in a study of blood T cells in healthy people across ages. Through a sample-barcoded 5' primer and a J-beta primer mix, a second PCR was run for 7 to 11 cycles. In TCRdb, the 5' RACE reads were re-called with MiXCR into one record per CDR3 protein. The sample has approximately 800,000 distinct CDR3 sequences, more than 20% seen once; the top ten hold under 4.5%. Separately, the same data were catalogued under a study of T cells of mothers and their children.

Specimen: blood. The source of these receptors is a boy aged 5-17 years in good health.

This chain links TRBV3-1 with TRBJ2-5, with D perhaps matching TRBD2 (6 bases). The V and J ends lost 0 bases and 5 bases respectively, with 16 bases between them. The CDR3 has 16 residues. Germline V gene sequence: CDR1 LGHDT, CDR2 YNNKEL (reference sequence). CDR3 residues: CASSQDFLGGEETQYF. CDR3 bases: TGTGCCAGCAGCCAAGATTTCTTGGGCGGGGAGGAGACCCAGTACTTC.

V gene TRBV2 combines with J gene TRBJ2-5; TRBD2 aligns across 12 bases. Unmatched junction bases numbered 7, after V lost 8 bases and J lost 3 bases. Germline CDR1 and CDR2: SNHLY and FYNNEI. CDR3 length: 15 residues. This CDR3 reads CASGEPSGGEETQYF. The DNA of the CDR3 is TGTGCCAGCGGGGAGCCTAGCGGGGGGGAAGAGACCCAGTACTTC.

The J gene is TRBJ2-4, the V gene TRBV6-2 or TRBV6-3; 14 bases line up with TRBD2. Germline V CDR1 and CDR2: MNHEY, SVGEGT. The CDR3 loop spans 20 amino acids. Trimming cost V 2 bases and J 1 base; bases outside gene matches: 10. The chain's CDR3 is CASSYPLTSGGAFAKNIQYF. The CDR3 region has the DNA TGTGCCAGCAGTTACCCGCTGACTAGCGGGGGGGCCTTTGCCAAAAACATTCAGTACTTC.

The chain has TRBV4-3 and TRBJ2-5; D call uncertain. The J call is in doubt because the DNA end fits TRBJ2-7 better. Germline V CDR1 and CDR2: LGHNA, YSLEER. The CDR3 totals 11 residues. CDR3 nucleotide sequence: TGCGCCAGCAGCCACCCGGACGAGCAGTACTTC. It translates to CASSHPDEQYF.

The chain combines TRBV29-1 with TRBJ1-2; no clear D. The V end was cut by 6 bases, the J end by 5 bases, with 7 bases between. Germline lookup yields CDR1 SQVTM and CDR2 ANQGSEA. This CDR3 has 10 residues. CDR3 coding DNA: TGCAGCGTCGAAAGTTATGGCTACACCTTC. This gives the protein CSVESYGYTF.

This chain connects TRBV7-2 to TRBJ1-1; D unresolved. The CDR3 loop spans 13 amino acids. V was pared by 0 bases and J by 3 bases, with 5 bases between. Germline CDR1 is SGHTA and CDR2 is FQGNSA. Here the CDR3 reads CASSLARHTEAFF. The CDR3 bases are TGTGCCAGCAGCTTAGCGAGGCACACTGAAGCTTTCTTT. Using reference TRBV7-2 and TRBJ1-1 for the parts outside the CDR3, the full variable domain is GAGVSQSPSNKVTEKGKDVELRCDPISGHTALYWYRQSLGQGLEFLIYFQGNSAPDKSGLPSDRFSAERTGGSVSTLTIQRTQQEDSAVYLCASSLARHTEAFFGQGTRLTVV.

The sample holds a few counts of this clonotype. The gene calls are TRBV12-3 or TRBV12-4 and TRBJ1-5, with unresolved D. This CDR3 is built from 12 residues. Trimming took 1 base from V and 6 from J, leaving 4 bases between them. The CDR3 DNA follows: TGTGCCAGCAGTTTAGTTCCTCAGCCCCAGCATTTT. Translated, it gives CASSLVPQPQHF.

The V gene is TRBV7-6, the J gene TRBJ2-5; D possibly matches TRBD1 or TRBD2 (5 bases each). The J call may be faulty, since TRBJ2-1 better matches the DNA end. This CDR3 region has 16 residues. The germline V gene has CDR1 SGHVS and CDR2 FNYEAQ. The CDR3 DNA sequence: TGTGCCAGCAGCCTCCGGGACCGGGAAGTGGGCAATGAGCAGTTCTTC. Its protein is CASSLRDREVGNEQFF.

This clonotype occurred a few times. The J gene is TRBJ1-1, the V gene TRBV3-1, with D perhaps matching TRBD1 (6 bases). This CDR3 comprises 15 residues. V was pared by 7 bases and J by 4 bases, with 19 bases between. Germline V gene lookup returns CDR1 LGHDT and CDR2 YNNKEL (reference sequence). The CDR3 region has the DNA TGTGCCAGCAACCGGGGGGGGGCGAGGGGCACTGAAGCTTTCTTT. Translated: CASNRGGARGTEAFF. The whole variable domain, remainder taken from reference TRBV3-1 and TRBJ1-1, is DTAVSQTPKYLVTQMGNDKSIKCEQNLGHDTMYWYKQDSKKFLKIMFSYNNKELIINETVPNRFSPKSPDKAHLNLHINSLELGDSAVYFCASNRGGARGTEAFFGQGTRLTVV.

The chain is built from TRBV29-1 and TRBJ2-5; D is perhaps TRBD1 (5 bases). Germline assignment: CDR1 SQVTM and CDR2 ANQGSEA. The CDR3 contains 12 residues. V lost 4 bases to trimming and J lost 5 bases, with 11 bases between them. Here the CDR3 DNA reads TGCAGCGTTGCCGCAGGGCTGGAGACCCAGTACTTC. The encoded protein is CSVAAGLETQYF.

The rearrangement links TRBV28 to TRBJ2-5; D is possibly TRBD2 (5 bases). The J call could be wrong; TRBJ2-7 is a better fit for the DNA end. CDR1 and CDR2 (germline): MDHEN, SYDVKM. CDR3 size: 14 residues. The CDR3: CASSPRVVSYEQYF. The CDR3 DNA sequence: TGTGCCAGCAGTCCGCGGGTCGTTTCCTACGAGCAGTACTTC.

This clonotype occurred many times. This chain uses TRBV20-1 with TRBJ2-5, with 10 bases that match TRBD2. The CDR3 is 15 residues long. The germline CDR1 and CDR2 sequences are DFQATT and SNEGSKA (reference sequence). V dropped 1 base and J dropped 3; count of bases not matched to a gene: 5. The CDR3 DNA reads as TGCAGTGCTAGAGTATTGGGACTAGCGAAAGAGACCCAGTACTTC. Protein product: CSARVLGLAKETQYF.

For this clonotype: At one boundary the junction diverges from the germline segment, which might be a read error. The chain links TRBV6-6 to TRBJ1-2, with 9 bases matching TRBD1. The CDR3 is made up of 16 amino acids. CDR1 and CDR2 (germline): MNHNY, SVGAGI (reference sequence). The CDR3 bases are TGTGCCAGCAGTTACGTACAGGGGGCGCCTCACTATGCCTACACCTTC. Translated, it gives CASSYVQGAPHYAYTF.

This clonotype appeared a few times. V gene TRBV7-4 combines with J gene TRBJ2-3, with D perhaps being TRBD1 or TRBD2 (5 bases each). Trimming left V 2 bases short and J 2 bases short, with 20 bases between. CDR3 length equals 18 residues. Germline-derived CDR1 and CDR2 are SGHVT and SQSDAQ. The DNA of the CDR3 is TGTGCCAGCAGCTTAAGGCTGGGGACCCCTCGGGACACAGATACGCAGTATTTT. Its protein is CASSLRLGTPRDTDTQYF.

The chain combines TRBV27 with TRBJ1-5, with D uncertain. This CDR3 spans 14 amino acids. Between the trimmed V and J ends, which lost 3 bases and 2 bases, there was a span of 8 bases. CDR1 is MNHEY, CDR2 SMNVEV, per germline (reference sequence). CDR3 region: CASSLASGNQPQHF. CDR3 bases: TGTGCCAGCAGTTTGGCGTCGGGCAATCAGCCCCAGCATTTT.

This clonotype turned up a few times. CDR3 sequence (DNA): TGTGCCAGCAGTTACCGGGACCGTGAAAAACTGTTTTTT. Translation gives CASSYRDREKLFF. V usage is TRBV28 and J usage is TRBJ1-4, with D possibly TRBD1 on 5 matching bases. Germline V gives CDR1 MDHEN, CDR2 SYDVKM. The V end was cut by 4 bases, the J end by 7 bases, with 10 bases between. The CDR3 sequence is 13 residues long.

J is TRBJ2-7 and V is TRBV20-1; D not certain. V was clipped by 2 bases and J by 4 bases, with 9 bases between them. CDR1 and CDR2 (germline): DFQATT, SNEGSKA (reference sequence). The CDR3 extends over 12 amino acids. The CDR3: CSARMAGYEQYF. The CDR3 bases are TGCAGTGCTAGAATGGCCGGGTACGAGCAGTACTTC.

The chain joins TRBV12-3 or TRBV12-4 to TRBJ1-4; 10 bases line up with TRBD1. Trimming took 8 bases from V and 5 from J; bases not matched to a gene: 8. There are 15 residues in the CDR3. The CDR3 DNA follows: TGTGCCAGCGATTGGCCGGGACAGGGGAATGAAAAACTGTTTTTT. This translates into CASDWPGQGNEKLFF.

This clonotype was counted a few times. CDR3 in DNA: TGTGCCAGCAGTCGGCCGGGACTAGGCACAGATACGCAGTATTTT. Its protein is CASSRPGLGTDTQYF. The J gene is TRBJ2-3, the V gene TRBV12-3 or TRBV12-4; 8 positions match TRBD2. V lost 5 bases, J lost 1 base, and 5 bases stayed unmatched. The CDR3 runs to 15 residues.

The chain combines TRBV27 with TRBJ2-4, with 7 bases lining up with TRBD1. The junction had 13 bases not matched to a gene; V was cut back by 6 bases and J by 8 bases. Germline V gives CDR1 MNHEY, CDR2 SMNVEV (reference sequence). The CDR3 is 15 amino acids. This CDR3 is CASRPFEGAIYIQYF. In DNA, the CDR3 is TGTGCCAGCAGGCCCTTTGAGGGGGCGATTTACATTCAGTACTTC.

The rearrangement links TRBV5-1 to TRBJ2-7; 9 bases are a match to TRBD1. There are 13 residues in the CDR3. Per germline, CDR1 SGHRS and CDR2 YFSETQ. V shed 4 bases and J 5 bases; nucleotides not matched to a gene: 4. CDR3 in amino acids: CASSPDRGNEQYF. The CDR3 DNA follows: TGCGCCAGCAGCCCGGACAGGGGTAACGAGCAGTACTTC.

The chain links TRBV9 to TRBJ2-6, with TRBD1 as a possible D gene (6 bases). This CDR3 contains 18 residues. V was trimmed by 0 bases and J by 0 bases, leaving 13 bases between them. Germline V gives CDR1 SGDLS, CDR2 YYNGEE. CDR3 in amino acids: CASSVGGTPLSGANVLTF. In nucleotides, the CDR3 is TGTGCCAGCAGCGTAGGAGGGACACCTCTCTCTGGGGCCAACGTCCTGACTTTC. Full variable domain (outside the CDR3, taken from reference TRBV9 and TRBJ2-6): DSGVTQTPKHLITATGQRVTLRCSPRSGDLSVYWYQQSLDQGLQFLIQYYNGEERAKGNILERFSAQQFPDLHSELNLSSLELGDSALYFCASSVGGTPLSGANVLTFGAGSRLTVL.

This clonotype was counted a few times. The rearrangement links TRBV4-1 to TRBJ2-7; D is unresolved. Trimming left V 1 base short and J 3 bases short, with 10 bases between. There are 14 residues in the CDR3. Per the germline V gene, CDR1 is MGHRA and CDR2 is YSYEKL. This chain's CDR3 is CASSQGASIYEQYF. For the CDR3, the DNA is TGCGCCAGCAGCCAAGGAGCATCCATCTACGAGCAGTACTTC.

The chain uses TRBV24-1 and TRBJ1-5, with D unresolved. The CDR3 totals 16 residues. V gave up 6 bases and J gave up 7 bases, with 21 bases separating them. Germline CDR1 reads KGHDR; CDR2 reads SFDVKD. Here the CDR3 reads CATSPTGTGLWQPQHF. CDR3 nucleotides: TGTGCCACCAGTCCCACTGGTACGGGGTTGTGGCAGCCCCAGCATTTT.

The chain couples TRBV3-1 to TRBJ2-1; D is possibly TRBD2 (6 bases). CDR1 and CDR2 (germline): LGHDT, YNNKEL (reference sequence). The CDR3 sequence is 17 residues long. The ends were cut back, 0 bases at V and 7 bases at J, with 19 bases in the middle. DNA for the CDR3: TGTGCCAGCAGCCAAGATGTGGAGGGAGCAACGGTAAATGAGCAGTTCTTC. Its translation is CASSQDVEGATVNEQFF.

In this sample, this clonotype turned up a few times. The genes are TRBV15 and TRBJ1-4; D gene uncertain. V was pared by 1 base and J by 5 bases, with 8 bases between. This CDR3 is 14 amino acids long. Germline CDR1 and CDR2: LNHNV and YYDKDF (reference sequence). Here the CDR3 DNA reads TGTGCCACCAGCAGAGGGGCAGAGAATGAAAAACTGTTTTTT. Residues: CATSRGAENEKLFF.

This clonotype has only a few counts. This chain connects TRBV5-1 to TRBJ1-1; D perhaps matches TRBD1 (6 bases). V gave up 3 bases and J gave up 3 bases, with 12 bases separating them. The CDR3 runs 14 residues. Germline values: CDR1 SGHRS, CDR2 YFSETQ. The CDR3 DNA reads TGCGCCAGCAGCTCCCGAGCAGGGGACACTGAAGCTTTCTTT. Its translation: CASSSRAGDTEAFF.

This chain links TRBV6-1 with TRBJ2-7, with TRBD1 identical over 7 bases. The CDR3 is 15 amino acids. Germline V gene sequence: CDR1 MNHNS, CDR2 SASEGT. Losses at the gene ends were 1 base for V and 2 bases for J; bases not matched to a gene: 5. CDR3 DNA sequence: TGTGCCAGCAGTGAAGGGGGGACAGAGACCTACGAGCAGTACTTC. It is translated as CASSEGGTETYEQYF.

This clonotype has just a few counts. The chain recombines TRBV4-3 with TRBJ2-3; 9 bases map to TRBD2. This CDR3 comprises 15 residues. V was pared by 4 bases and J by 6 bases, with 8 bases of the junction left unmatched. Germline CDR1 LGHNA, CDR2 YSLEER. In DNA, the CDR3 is TGCGCCAGCAGCCCGACTAGCGGAGAGGTCGATACGCAGTATTTT. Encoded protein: CASSPTSGEVDTQYF.

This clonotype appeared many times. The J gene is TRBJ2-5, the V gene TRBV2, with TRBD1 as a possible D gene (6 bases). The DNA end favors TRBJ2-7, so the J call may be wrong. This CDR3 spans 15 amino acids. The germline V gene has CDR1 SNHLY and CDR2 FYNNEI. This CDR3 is CASCTGIVPAYEQYF. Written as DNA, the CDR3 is TGTGCCAGCTGTACAGGGATCGTCCCAGCCTACGAGCAGTACTTC.

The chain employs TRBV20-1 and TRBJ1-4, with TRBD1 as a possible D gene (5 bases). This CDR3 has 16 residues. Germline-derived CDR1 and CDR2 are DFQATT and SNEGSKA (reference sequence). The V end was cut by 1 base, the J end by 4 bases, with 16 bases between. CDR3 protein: CSARAGGDRFNEKLFF. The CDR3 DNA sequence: TGCAGTGCTAGAGCTGGGGGGGACCGCTTTAATGAAAAACTGTTTTTT.

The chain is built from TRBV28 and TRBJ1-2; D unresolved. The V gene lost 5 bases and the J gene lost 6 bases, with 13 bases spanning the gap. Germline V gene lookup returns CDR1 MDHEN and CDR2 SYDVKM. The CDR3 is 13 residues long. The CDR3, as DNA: TGTGCCAGCAGTACTCAGCAAGGCCATGGCTACACCTTC. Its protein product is CASSTQQGHGYTF.